This T cell receptor beta chain is drawn from a study of CD4 T cells in relation to SARS-CoV-2 and coronaviruses. Turning to the study itself: ViraFEST: approximately nine-day antigen culture of PBMCs, then TCR beta CDR3 sequencing. No peptide or an HIV-1 Nef peptide pool served as negative control.

Produced via immunoSEQ multiplex PCR; TCRdb's table is partial and in-frame only. This table holds about 23,000 clones, 73% found once. Unexposed donor CD4+ T cells date from about 2010-2018, before the COVID-19 pandemic. Isolation of CD4+ T cells took place after roughly nine days in culture. Testing used SARS-CoV-2 S/N and four cold-coronavirus spikes on unexposed-donor CD4+ T cells, cells permitting. On days 3 and 7, cultures got half fresh IL-2 medium. Regarding this clone: Its antigen is as yet unknown.

V lost 0 bases to trimming and J lost 0 bases, with 10 bases between them. The CDR3 covers 16 residues. CDR1 is SGHVS, CDR2 FQNEAQ, per germline. The material sequenced was CD4+ T cells from PBMCs, cultured in vitro. The source is a human donor in good health. The rearrangement links TRBV7-8 to TRBJ2-3, with D unclear. CDR3 nucleotides: TGTGCCAGCAGCTTAGCCGCTATTACTAGCACAGATACGCAGTATTTT. Translated: CASSLAAITSTDTQYF. The full variable domain, completed using reference TRBV7-8 and TRBJ2-3, is GAGVSQSPRYKVAKRGQDVALRCDPISGHVSLFWYQQALGQGPEFLTYFQNEAQLDKSGLPSDRFFAERPEGSVSTLKIQRTQQEDSAVYLCASSLAAITSTDTQYFGPGTRLTVL.